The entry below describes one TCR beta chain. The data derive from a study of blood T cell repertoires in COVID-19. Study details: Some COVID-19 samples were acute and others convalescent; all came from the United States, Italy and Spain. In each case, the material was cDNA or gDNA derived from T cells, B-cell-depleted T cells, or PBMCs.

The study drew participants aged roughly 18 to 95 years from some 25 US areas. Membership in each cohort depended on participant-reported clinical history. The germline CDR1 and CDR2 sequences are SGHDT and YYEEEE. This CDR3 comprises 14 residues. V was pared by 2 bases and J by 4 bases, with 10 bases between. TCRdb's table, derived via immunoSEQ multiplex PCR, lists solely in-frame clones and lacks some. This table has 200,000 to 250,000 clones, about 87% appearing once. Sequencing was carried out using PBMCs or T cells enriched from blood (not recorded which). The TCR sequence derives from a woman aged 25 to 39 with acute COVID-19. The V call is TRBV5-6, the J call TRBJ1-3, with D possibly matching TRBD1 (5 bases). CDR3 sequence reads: CASSLPGLGNTIYF. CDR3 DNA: TGTGCCAGCAGCTTACCAGGGTTGGGAAACACCATATATTTT.